The 27 T cell receptor beta chains given below trace back to one sample, sequenced in a study of blood T cell repertoires in COVID-19. TCRdb keeps only in-frame clones here, not all; method: immunoSEQ multiplex PCR. The sample carries 300,000 to 500,000 clones, roughly 90% recorded once. Material: PBMCs or T cells enriched from blood (not recorded which). Receptor source: a woman in her 30s with acute COVID-19.

This rearrangement joins TRBV5-3 to TRBJ2-7; TRBD1 is a possible D gene (5 bases). TRBV5-3 is annotated as an ORF whose role is uncertain. This CDR3 contains 13 residues. Trimming stripped 4 bases from V and 2 bases from J, with 10 bases between. CDR3 residues: CARSPDSPYEQYF. As DNA, the CDR3 is TGTGCCAGAAGCCCAGACAGCCCCTACGAGCAGTACTTC.

V gene TRBV20-1 combines with J gene TRBJ2-7, with 7 bases lining up with TRBD2. Germline V lookup: CDR1 DFQATT, CDR2 SNEGSKA (reference sequence). CDR3 length: 11 residues. The V and J ends lost 7 bases and 5 bases, in that order; junction bases with no gene match: 5. The CDR3 region has the DNA TGCAGTGTAGGAGCGGGAAACGAGCAGTACTTC. Encoded protein: CSVGAGNEQYF.

The V call is TRBV5-1, the J call TRBJ1-5; the match to TRBD1 covers 8 bases. Germline V CDR1 and CDR2: SGHRS, YFSETQ. Germline trimming cut 0 bases from V and 6 bases from J; bases unmatched to any gene: 5. The length of the CDR3 is 15 residues. The CDR3: CASSLGQGAGQPQHF. In DNA form, the CDR3 reads TGCGCCAGCAGCTTGGGGCAGGGGGCAGGTCAGCCCCAGCATTTT.

This chain links TRBV15 with TRBJ2-7, with TRBD1 identical over 11 bases. Germline loops: CDR1 LNHNV, CDR2 YYDKDF (reference sequence). CDR3 length: 15 amino acids. The V segment lost 3 bases and the J segment 3 bases; nucleotides outside the gene matches: 4. As DNA, the CDR3 is TGTGCCACCAGCAGGAGCGGGACAGGGGGCTACGAGCAGTACTTC. Its protein is CATSRSGTGGYEQYF.

As regards this clone: This CDR3 is also generated by other DNA sequences in the sample. J is TRBJ1-1 and V is TRBV10-1, with 9 nucleotides matching TRBD1. From germline, CDR1 is WNHNN and CDR2 SYGVQD (reference sequence). Trimming removed 6 bases from V and 5 bases from J; junction bases left unmatched: 1. This CDR3 region has 12 residues. Here the CDR3 reads CASSDRGTEAFF. The CDR3 bases are TGCGCCAGCAGCGACAGGGGGACTGAAGCTTTCTTT.

The V and J genes are TRBV15 and TRBJ1-1; 8 bases agree with TRBD1. CDR3 length: 14 residues. Trimming at V came to 1 base and at J to 4 bases, leaving 2 bases not matched to a gene. Germline lookup yields CDR1 LNHNV and CDR2 YYDKDF (reference sequence). CDR3 sequence: CATSRGTGRTEAFF. As DNA, the CDR3 is TGTGCCACCAGCAGAGGGACAGGGCGCACTGAAGCTTTCTTT.

The chain employs TRBV11-2 and TRBJ1-2; 10 bases align to TRBD1. Germline CDR1 SGHAT, CDR2 FQNNGV. V was clipped by 5 bases and J by 4 bases; unmatched bases: 10. The CDR3 covers 16 residues. CDR3 sequence (DNA): TGTGCCAGCAGCCCCTCGCCTCGACAGGGGGCCTATGGCTACACCTTC. This sequence encodes CASSPSPRQGAYGYTF.

The chain employs TRBV5-4 and TRBJ2-7, with 9 nucleotides matching TRBD1. Germline lookup yields CDR1 SGHNT and CDR2 YYREEE (reference sequence). The junction had 15 bases not matched to a gene; V was cut back by 4 bases and J by 7 bases. The CDR3 length is 16 residues. In DNA form, the CDR3 reads TGTGCCAGCAGCCCCCCCCTCGGGACAGGGAGAGGGGAGCAGTACTTC. This sequence encodes CASSPPLGTGRGEQYF.

This chain connects TRBV5-8 to TRBJ2-7; 7 bases are shared with TRBD1. Per the germline V gene, CDR1 is SGHTS and CDR2 is YDEGEE. The CDR3 is 15 amino acids. Germline trimming cut 0 bases from V and 5 bases from J; bases unmatched to any gene: 8. In nucleotides, the CDR3 is TGTGCCAGCAGCTTGGGGGAACTACAGGGGCACGAGCAGTACTTC. Its protein product is CASSLGELQGHEQYF.

The chain carries TRBV5-1 and TRBJ1-2, with TRBD1 identical over 9 bases. V was clipped by 0 bases and J by 0 bases; unmatched bases: 9. The CDR3 runs 18 residues. CDR1 is SGHRS, CDR2 YFSETQ, per germline. CDR3: CASSLAGTGSQSNYGYTF. In nucleotides, the CDR3 is TGCGCCAGCAGCTTGGCCGGGACAGGGTCCCAGTCTAACTATGGCTACACCTTC.

This rearrangement joins TRBV5-1 to TRBJ1-1; 7 nucleotides agree with TRBD1. V lost 5 bases and J lost 0; bases outside the gene matches: 7. CDR1 SGHRS and CDR2 YFSETQ come from the germline V gene. The CDR3 covers 15 residues. CDR3: CASSFDRAMNTEAFF. CDR3 bases: TGCGCCAGCAGTTTTGACAGGGCCATGAACACTGAAGCTTTCTTT.

V usage is TRBV2 and J usage is TRBJ1-2, with 8 positions matching TRBD1. V was clipped by 10 bases and J by 6 bases; unmatched bases: 13. The CDR3 extends over 14 amino acids. Per germline, CDR1 SNHLY and CDR2 FYNNEI. CDR3 in amino acids: CATSTVPGGDGYTF. CDR3 sequence (DNA): TGTGCCACCTCAACCGTCCCAGGGGGCGATGGCTACACCTTC.

The J gene is TRBJ2-5, the V gene TRBV28; 10 nucleotides match TRBD2. Germline V gene lookup returns CDR1 MDHEN and CDR2 SYDVKM. The CDR3 consists of 16 residues. Unmatched junction bases numbered 8, after V lost 5 bases and J lost 2 bases. As DNA, the CDR3 is TGTGCCAGCAGTAGCCAAGGACTAGCGGAACAAGAGACCCAGTACTTC. This codes for CASSSQGLAEQETQYF.

This rearrangement joins TRBV14 to TRBJ1-1; D is perhaps TRBD1 (6 bases). CDR1 SGHDN and CDR2 FVKESK come from the germline V gene. Trimming left V 3 bases short and J 1 base short, with 12 bases between. The CDR3 length is 15 residues. The CDR3 spells CASSQVGGENTEAFF. In nucleotides, the CDR3 is TGTGCCAGCAGCCAGGTAGGGGGAGAGAACACTGAAGCTTTCTTT.

This clone appeared once. The chain combines TRBV6-1 with TRBJ2-1; 9 bases match TRBD1. CDR1 and CDR2 (germline): MNHNS, SASEGT. V lost 4 bases, J lost 3 bases, and 7 bases stayed unmatched. This CDR3 contains 16 residues. DNA for the CDR3: TGTGCCAGCAGTGCCTTTACGGGACAGGGCTACAATGAGCAGTTCTTC. Translation gives CASSAFTGQGYNEQFF.

The V call is TRBV24-1, the J call TRBJ2-2, with a possible D match to TRBD2 (6 bases). V lost 0 bases and J lost 4, with 11 bases in between. CDR3 length equals 16 residues. Per the germline V gene, CDR1 is KGHDR and CDR2 is SFDVKD. CDR3 in amino acids: CATSDLRQGLTGELFF. The CDR3 bases are TGTGCCACCAGTGATTTGAGGCAGGGACTCACCGGGGAGCTGTTTTTT.

This sequence joins TRBV5-1 and TRBJ2-1, with 11 bases identical to TRBD2. Per germline, CDR1 SGHRS and CDR2 YFSETQ. The V gene end was trimmed by 2 bases and the J gene end by 7 bases; junction bases not matched to a gene: 5. This CDR3 contains 15 residues. CDR3 sequence reads: CASSLGGTSGNEQFF. The CDR3 DNA is TGCGCCAGCAGCTTAGGCGGGACTAGCGGAAATGAGCAGTTCTTC.

The genes are TRBV5-1 and TRBJ1-3, with a possible D match to TRBD1 (5 bases). Looked up from germline, CDR1 is SGHRS and CDR2 is YFSETQ. The CDR3 covers 17 residues. V was cut by 1 base and J by 0 bases, with 14 bases left in between. This CDR3 reads CASSLLGQQGSGNTIYF. For the CDR3, the DNA is TGCGCCAGCAGCTTGTTGGGGCAGCAGGGCTCTGGAAACACCATATATTTT.

J is TRBJ2-7 and V is TRBV24-1; weak D call: TRBD2 (5 bases). CDR1 and CDR2 from the germline V gene are KGHDR and SFDVKD. Trimming shortened V by 4 bases and J by 3 bases, and 12 bases separated the two germline ends. The CDR3 runs 14 residues. This chain's CDR3 is CATSDSGTFYEQYF. Written as DNA, the CDR3 is TGTGCCACCAGTGACTCGGGAACCTTCTACGAGCAGTACTTC.

The V gene is TRBV5-1, the J gene TRBJ2-2; no clear D. V was clipped by 2 bases and J by 7 bases, with 3 bases between them. Germline CDR1 is SGHRS and CDR2 is YFSETQ. The CDR3 totals 11 residues. The CDR3 DNA follows: TGCGCCAGCAGCTTCGGCGGGGAGCTGTTTTTT. Protein sequence: CASSFGGELFF.

This chain uses TRBV15 with TRBJ1-1, with 8 nucleotides matching TRBD1. The CDR3 runs to 15 residues. The germline CDR1 and CDR2 sequences are LNHNV and YYDKDF (reference sequence). The V gene end was trimmed by 3 bases and the J gene end by 3 bases; junction bases not matched to a gene: 6. CDR3 coding DNA: TGTGCCACCAGCAGCGGACAGGGCTGGGACACTGAAGCTTTCTTT. It is translated as CATSSGQGWDTEAFF.

The genes are TRBV7-8 and TRBJ1-1; a weak D match, TRBD1 (6 bases). This CDR3 has 15 amino acids. From germline, CDR1 is SGHVS and CDR2 FQNEAQ. The germline V and J ends were trimmed by 5 bases and 4 bases, with 17 bases remaining between them. CDR3 region: CASSRSGVSVTEAFF. DNA for the CDR3: TGTGCCAGCAGCCGATCAGGGGTGTCAGTCACTGAAGCTTTCTTT. The full variable domain, rest sourced from reference TRBV7-8 and TRBJ1-1, is GAGVSQSPRYKVAKRGQDVALRCDPISGHVSLFWYQQALGQGPEFLTYFQNEAQLDKSGLPSDRFFAERPEGSVSTLKIQRTQQEDSAVYLCASSRSGVSVTEAFFGQGTRLTVV.

This CDR3 reads CASSEILTGGNTEAFF. Here the CDR3 DNA reads TGCGCCAGCAGCGAGATCTTGACAGGGGGGAACACTGAAGCTTTCTTT. The chain joins TRBV4-1 to TRBJ1-1; 9 bases agree with TRBD1. CDR1 is MGHRA and CDR2 is YSYEKL in the germline V gene. The CDR3 contains 16 residues. J lost 1 base, V lost 5 bases, and 8 bases had no gene match.

The chain couples TRBV7-3 to TRBJ2-5; 10 nucleotides match TRBD2. The CDR3 is 14 amino acids. CDR1 SGHTA and CDR2 FQGTGA come from the germline V gene. Losses at the gene ends were 5 bases for V and 3 bases for J; bases not matched to a gene: 3. In nucleotides, the CDR3 is TGTGCCAGCAGCCGTAGCGGGGGGAAAGAGACCCAGTACTTC. It codes for CASSRSGGKETQYF. Complete variable domain (other parts from reference TRBV7-3 and TRBJ2-5): GAGVSQTPSNKVTEKGKYVELRCDPISGHTALYWYRQSLGQGPEFLIYFQGTGAADDSGLPNDRFFAVRPEGSVSTLKIQRTERGDSAVYLCASSRSGGKETQYFGPGTRLLVL.

This clone is a singleton in its sample. The genes are TRBV18 and TRBJ2-5, with 7 bases identical to TRBD1. The germline V gene has CDR1 KGHSH and CDR2 LQKENI. V was clipped by 3 bases and J by 5 bases; unmatched bases: 9. There are 15 residues in the CDR3. CDR3 in amino acids: CASSPIDRAMETQYF. Here the CDR3 DNA reads TGTGCCAGCTCACCTATAGACAGGGCAATGGAGACCCAGTACTTC.

The V and J genes are TRBV19 and TRBJ2-1, with no clear D. CDR1 and CDR2 (germline): LNHDA, SQIVND (reference sequence). V was clipped by 5 bases and J by 7 bases, with 12 bases between them. This CDR3 is 13 amino acids long. The CDR3 is CASSQMERNEQFF. CDR3 DNA: TGTGCCAGTAGTCAGATGGAGAGGAATGAGCAGTTCTTC.

The chain couples TRBV11-3 to TRBJ1-6; D perhaps matches TRBD1 (5 bases). V lost 5 bases, J lost 4 bases, and 9 bases lay in between. This CDR3 comprises 14 residues. Germline CDR1 reads SGHNT; CDR2 reads YENEEA. The CDR3 DNA is TGTGCCAGCAGCGCGGGGCAGTATAATTCACCCCTCCACTTT. Translated, it gives CASSAGQYNSPLHF.